A single sample gave rise to the 27 T cell receptor beta chains below, sequenced in a study of T cell responses to AZD1222 COVID-19 vaccine. The repertoire was sequenced with immunoSEQ multiplex PCR; TCRdb's copy has only in-frame clones and lacks some. The sample carries around 99,000 clones, over 85% recorded once. The starting material was peripheral blood, obtained on day 0 of AZD1222 vaccination. These receptors were taken from an adult in good health.

The chain uses TRBV6-6 and TRBJ2-1; 12 nucleotides match TRBD2. Germline CDR1 is MNHNY and CDR2 is SVGAGI (reference sequence). Trimming removed 4 bases from V and 2 bases from J; junction bases left unmatched: 3. The CDR3 extends over 16 amino acids. CDR3: CASSSTSGRPYNEQFF. CDR3 sequence (DNA): TGTGCCAGCAGTTCGACTAGCGGGAGACCCTACAATGAGCAGTTCTTC.

The CDR3 bases are TGCGCCAGCAGCTTGTTCCAGGGCCCCACAGATACGCAGTATTTT. Protein product: CASSLFQGPTDTQYF. The rearrangement uses TRBV5-1 and TRBJ2-3; D is perhaps TRBD1 (5 bases). From germline, CDR1 is SGHRS and CDR2 YFSETQ. V gave up 1 base and J gave up 2 bases, with 11 bases separating them. The CDR3 totals 15 residues.

The J gene is TRBJ2-7, the V gene TRBV25-1; D is perhaps TRBD1 (5 bases). From germline, CDR1 is MGHDK and CDR2 SYGVNS. Trimming removed 7 bases at V and 3 bases at J, with 10 bases between. The CDR3 runs 12 residues. In DNA form, the CDR3 reads TGTGCCAGCAATTTACAGGACTACGAGCAGTACTTC. Encoded protein: CASNLQDYEQYF.

V and J are TRBV6-5 and TRBJ2-7; D call uncertain. The CDR3 runs 14 residues. CDR1 MNHEY and CDR2 SVGAGI come from the germline V gene. Trimming cost V 7 bases and J 2 bases, with 15 bases left between them. CDR3 DNA: TGTGCCAGCACCCCCCCGATTACCACCTACGAGCAGTACTTC. It specifies CASTPPITTYEQYF.

V gene TRBV11-2 combines with J gene TRBJ1-2, with D hard to call. Germline-derived CDR1 and CDR2 are SGHAT and FQNNGV. The CDR3 is made up of 16 amino acids. The V end lost 2 bases, the J end lost 1 base, and 14 bases lay between the germline ends. CDR3 nucleotides: TGTGCCAGCAGCTTAAGGGTCCCAGGCAATAACTATGGCTACACCTTC. This sequence encodes CASSLRVPGNNYGYTF. Complete variable domain (other parts from reference TRBV11-2 and TRBJ1-2): EAGVAQSPRYKIIEKRQSVAFWCNPISGHATLYWYQQILGQGPKLLIQFQNNGVVDDSQLPKDRFSAERLKGVDSTLKIQPAKLEDSAVYLCASSLRVPGNNYGYTFGSGTRLTVV.

The V gene is TRBV27, the J gene TRBJ2-3; 12 bases are shared with TRBD1. CDR1 is MNHEY and CDR2 is SMNVEV in the germline V gene (reference sequence). CDR3 size: 16 residues. V lost 3 bases, J lost 5 bases, and 6 bases stayed unmatched. The CDR3 sequence: CASSFVGDRGQDTQYF. For the CDR3, the DNA is TGTGCCAGCAGTTTTGTTGGGGACAGGGGGCAAGATACGCAGTATTTT.

The chain uses TRBV3-1 (or the pseudogene TRBV3-2) and TRBJ2-7; D possibly uses TRBD1 or TRBD2 (6 bases each). The CDR3 runs 14 residues. Trimming removed 0 bases from V and 2 bases from J, with 8 bases in between. Germline V CDR1 and CDR2: LGHDT, YNNKEL (reference sequence). The CDR3 DNA sequence: TGTGCCAGCAGCCAAGAAAGGGGGGCCTACGAGCAGTACTTC. It is translated as CASSQERGAYEQYF.

The rearrangement uses TRBV24-1 and TRBJ2-1; 8 bases agree with TRBD2. The CDR3 contains 17 residues. Trimming cost V 4 bases and J 3 bases; bases outside gene matches: 10. Germline V gene sequence: CDR1 KGHDR, CDR2 SFDVKD. This CDR3 is CATSDPGGTSGYNEQFF. For the CDR3, the DNA is TGTGCCACCAGTGACCCGGGAGGTACTAGCGGCTACAATGAGCAGTTCTTC.

The table lists this clone with a count of one. The chain combines TRBV9 with TRBJ1-4; possibly TRBD1 for D (6 bases). The length of the CDR3 is 14 residues. V lost 3 bases and J lost 7, with 13 bases in between. Germline V gene data show CDR1 as SGDLS and CDR2 as YYNGEE. The CDR3 loop is CASSGTGTTEKLFF. In DNA, the CDR3 is TGTGCCAGCAGCGGAACCGGGACAACTGAAAAACTGTTTTTT.

The gene calls are TRBV28 and TRBJ1-2; D gene ambiguous. Germline lookup yields CDR1 MDHEN and CDR2 SYDVKM. Trimming stripped 6 bases from V and 0 bases from J, with 8 bases between. This CDR3 is 13 amino acids long. As DNA, the CDR3 is TGTGCCAGCAGGTCCGGTTCTAACTATGGCTACACCTTC. Its protein product is CASRSGSNYGYTF.

The CDR3 sequence: CASSPRPTDTQYF. The CDR3, as DNA: TGTGCCAGCAGCCCGAGACCCACAGATACGCAGTATTTT. The chain couples TRBV3-1 (or the pseudogene TRBV3-2) to TRBJ2-3; D uncertain. This CDR3 region has 13 residues. CDR1 and CDR2 (germline): LGHDT, YNNKEL (reference sequence). V shed 4 bases and J shed 2 bases, with 7 bases lying between them.

This sequence joins TRBV6-1 and TRBJ1-1; TRBD1 might be the D (6 bases). Germline-derived CDR1 and CDR2 are MNHNS and SASEGT. The CDR3 contains 13 residues. V lost 1 base, J lost 4 bases, and 7 bases lay in between. CDR3 sequence: CASSEVRGTEAFF. The CDR3 DNA reads as TGTGCCAGCAGTGAAGTCAGGGGCACTGAAGCTTTCTTT.

The CDR3 spells CASSIGRSSYNSPLHF. The CDR3 DNA sequence: TGTGCCAGTAGTATCGGTCGGAGCTCCTATAATTCACCCCTCCACTTT. The chain combines TRBV19 with TRBJ1-6; D gene ambiguous. This CDR3 spans 16 amino acids. The V end was cut by 3 bases, the J end by 0 bases, with 9 bases between. Germline CDR1 and CDR2: LNHDA and SQIVND (reference sequence).

V usage is TRBV14 and J usage is TRBJ1-6; D is unresolved. The length of the CDR3 is 16 residues. CDR1 and CDR2 (germline): SGHDN, FVKESK. V lost 4 bases, J lost 9 bases, and 19 bases lay in between. Here the CDR3 reads CASSPLAGSRGSPLHF. The CDR3 DNA sequence: TGTGCCAGCAGCCCCCTCGCCGGGTCACGGGGTTCACCCCTCCACTTT.

The chain couples TRBV5-1 to TRBJ2-7, with TRBD2 matching 10 bases. With 3 bases clipped from V and 6 bases from J, the junction kept 3 bases outside the gene matches. Germline CDR1 reads SGHRS; CDR2 reads YFSETQ. CDR3 size: 13 residues. DNA of the CDR3: TGCGCCAGCAGCTCCGGGACTAGCGTCGAGCAGTACTTC. Encoded protein: CASSSGTSVEQYF.

The V and J genes are TRBV11-2 and TRBJ1-2; 9 nucleotides agree with TRBD1. CDR3 length: 16 residues. V shed 1 base, J shed 8 bases, and the junction held 11 bases outside the gene matches. The germline CDR1 and CDR2 sequences are SGHAT and FQNNGV. This CDR3 is CASSLGLLGQGFGYTF. In nucleotides, the CDR3 is TGTGCCAGCAGCTTAGGCCTTTTGGGACAGGGTTTCGGCTACACCTTC.

This clone appeared a single time. The V call is TRBV9, the J call TRBJ2-2, with unresolved D. Trimming cost V 4 bases and J 8 bases, with 9 bases left between them. The germline CDR1 and CDR2 sequences are SGDLS and YYNGEE. CDR3 length: 12 residues. The CDR3 is CASSPQRGELFF. The CDR3 nucleotides read TGTGCCAGCAGCCCTCAGCGTGGGGAGCTGTTTTTT.

CDR3: CASSFPGTGLNTEAFF. In DNA, the CDR3 is TGTGCCAGCAGCTTCCCCGGGACAGGACTGAACACTGAAGCTTTCTTT. The V call is TRBV7-9, the J call TRBJ1-1, with 8 bases matching TRBD1. CDR1 is SEHNR and CDR2 is FQNEAQ in the germline V gene (reference sequence). There are 16 residues in the CDR3. Germline trimming cut 3 bases from V and 0 bases from J; bases unmatched to any gene: 6.

V usage is TRBV6-5 and J usage is TRBJ1-1; 11 positions agree with TRBD1. The length of the CDR3 is 14 residues. V shed 6 bases and J 5 bases; nucleotides not matched to a gene: 5. Germline CDR1 is MNHEY and CDR2 is SVGAGI. The CDR3 DNA is TGTGCCAGCAGGGACAGGGGGCGGGGGACTGAAGCTTTCTTT. This gives the protein CASRDRGRGTEAFF.

The rearrangement joins TRBV2 to TRBJ2-1; D uncertain. This CDR3 contains 14 residues. V was trimmed by 1 base and J by 9 bases, leaving 13 bases between them. Per the germline V gene, CDR1 is SNHLY and CDR2 is FYNNEI. In DNA, the CDR3 is TGTGCCAGCAGTGAAGGCGAGACATCGGCTGAGCAGTTCTTC. Its protein is CASSEGETSAEQFF.

This clone was seen a few times. The chain has TRBV4-3 and TRBJ1-3; D is uncertain. CDR1 and CDR2 (germline): LGHNA, YSLEER. V was clipped by 4 bases and J by 4 bases, with 11 bases between them. There are 14 residues in the CDR3. CDR3 in amino acids: CASSLSTIGNTIYF. The CDR3 coding sequence is TGCGCCAGCAGCCTTTCGACGATCGGAAACACCATATATTTT.

The gene calls are TRBV12-3 or TRBV12-4 and TRBJ2-2, with D hard to call. V was pared by 7 bases and J by 8 bases, with 11 bases between. The CDR3 runs 12 residues. CDR3 nucleotides: TGTGCCAGCAATTCCCCACCTGGGGAGCTGTTTTTT. Protein product: CASNSPPGELFF.

This clone occurred a few times. The rearrangement joins TRBV5-6 to TRBJ2-2; D possibly corresponds to TRBD1 (5 bases). V was clipped by 4 bases and J by 2 bases, with 15 bases between them. Germline V gene data show CDR1 as SGHDT and CDR2 as YYEEEE. This CDR3 contains 16 residues. As DNA, the CDR3 is TGTGCCAGCAGCCCCTATCCGACAGAAAACACCGGGGAGCTGTTTTTT. As protein: CASSPYPTENTGELFF.

The chain is built from TRBV6-2 or TRBV6-3 and TRBJ2-1, with 11 nucleotides matching TRBD2. This CDR3 has 14 amino acids. Germline-derived CDR1 and CDR2 are MNHEY and SVGEGT. V shed 6 bases, J shed 5 bases, and the junction held 3 bases outside the gene matches. As DNA, the CDR3 is TGTGCCAGCAGCAAACTAGCGGGGGACAATGAGCAGTTCTTC. It is translated as CASSKLAGDNEQFF.

This clone was observed a single time. This chain uses TRBV7-8 with TRBJ2-1, with TRBD2 identical over 14 bases. The junction had 7 bases not matched to a gene; V was cut back by 4 bases and J by 8 bases. Per the germline V gene, CDR1 is SGHVS and CDR2 is FQNEAQ. CDR3 length equals 16 residues. The CDR3 region is CASSSYGLAGGDEQFF. In nucleotides, the CDR3 is TGTGCCAGCAGCTCCTACGGACTAGCGGGGGGCGATGAGCAGTTCTTC.

The rearrangement links TRBV10-3 to TRBJ1-1; D gene uncertain. The V end was cut by 4 bases, the J end by 1 base, with 10 bases between. Germline V CDR1 and CDR2: ENHRY, SYGVKD. The CDR3 runs to 14 residues. Here the CDR3 reads CAISVNKENTEAFF. Here the CDR3 DNA reads TGTGCCATCAGTGTGAACAAAGAGAACACTGAAGCTTTCTTT.

The CDR3 protein is CASSSRNTEAFF. The DNA of the CDR3 is TGTGCCAGCAGCTCTCGGAACACTGAAGCTTTCTTT. This sequence joins TRBV9 and TRBJ1-1, with unresolved D. The CDR3 is 12 amino acids. The V end lost 4 bases, the J end lost 1 base, and 5 bases lay between the germline ends. Per germline, CDR1 SGDLS and CDR2 YYNGEE.